This TCR beta chain was captured by sequencing in a study of prognosis after radiotherapy for stage I lung cancer. Multiplex PCR, run in two rounds, amplified TCR beta CDR3 from genomic DNA. First-round PCR, the initial amplification, used primers specific to each TRBV and TRBJ gene. TCRdb re-called the multiplex PCR reads with MiXCR, one entry per CDR3 protein. The table has about 25,000 distinct CDR3 sequences, approximately 35% seen once. Ten or more counts support this clonotype. Germline CDR1 and CDR2: MDHEN and SYDVKM. V was clipped by 5 bases and J by 6 bases; unmatched bases: 8. CDR3 length equals 15 residues.

This rearrangement joins TRBV28 to TRBJ1-5; TRBD1 agrees at 9 bases. Material: PBMCs, obtained before or after stereotactic body radiation therapy (not recorded which). This receptor was taken from a donor of 50 years or more with non-small cell lung cancer. CDR3 loop: CASSAGTGRGQPQHF. CDR3 nucleotide sequence: TGTGCCAGCAGTGCAGGGACAGGGAGGGGTCAGCCCCAGCATTTT.